The 7 T cell receptor beta chains below come from one sample, sequenced in a study of blood T cell repertoires in COVID-19. The data were produced by immunoSEQ multiplex PCR, yet TCRdb's version contains in-frame clones alone and is incomplete. This sample has 150,000 to 200,000 clones, with roughly 94% found just once. Sequencing was done on a sample of peripheral blood. These receptors all stem from a man aged 25-45 years with COVID-19, enrolled during active disease.

This clone was seen once. The chain has TRBV30 and TRBJ1-6; D gene unclear. The V end lost 2 bases, the J end lost 6 bases, and 14 bases lay between the germline ends. CDR3 length: 15 amino acids. Germline values: CDR1 GTSNPN, CDR2 SVGIG (reference sequence). CDR3 protein: CAWSLLDEGNSPLHF. The DNA for the CDR3 is TGTGCCTGGAGTTTACTGGACGAGGGTAATTCACCCCTCCACTTT.

This clone was counted a single time. The gene calls are TRBV30 and TRBJ2-5; 13 nucleotides align to TRBD2. The CDR3 has 14 residues. Germline trimming cut 8 bases from V and 5 bases from J; bases unmatched to any gene: 8. Germline V gives CDR1 GTSNPN, CDR2 SVGIG (reference sequence). The CDR3: CAGTSGTLGETQYF. In nucleotides, the CDR3 is TGTGCCGGGACTAGCGGGACCCTTGGGGAGACCCAGTACTTC.

The chain couples TRBV24-1 to TRBJ2-2; D unresolved. The CDR3 contains 15 residues. Germline CDR1 reads KGHDR; CDR2 reads SFDVKD. Trimming removed 5 bases at V and 0 bases at J, with 9 bases between. The CDR3 DNA reads TGTGCCACCAGTGTGTCCAGCGCGAACACCGGGGAGCTGTTTTTT. Its protein product is CATSVSSANTGELFF.

This clone was recorded only once. The V and J genes are TRBV6-5 and TRBJ2-1; TRBD2 matches at 8 bases. This CDR3 has 14 residues. Germline V CDR1 and CDR2: MNHEY, SVGAGI. V shed 6 bases, J shed 3 bases, and the junction held 4 bases outside the gene matches. The CDR3 loop reads CASRPGLVYNEQFF. The CDR3 bases are TGTGCCAGCAGGCCGGGACTAGTCTACAATGAGCAGTTCTTC.

The gene calls are TRBV24-1 and TRBJ2-2; possibly TRBD1 for D (6 bases). Germline V lookup: CDR1 KGHDR, CDR2 SFDVKD. The CDR3 extends over 15 amino acids. Trimming removed 4 bases at V and 0 bases at J, with 8 bases between. This chain's CDR3 is CATSDRTANTGELFF. CDR3 sequence (DNA): TGTGCCACCAGTGACCGGACAGCGAACACCGGGGAGCTGTTTTTT.

V and J are TRBV10-3 and TRBJ2-1; weak D call: TRBD2 (6 bases). The CDR3 contains 15 residues. Germline-derived CDR1 and CDR2 are ENHRY and SYGVKD. V shed 2 bases and J shed 0 bases, with 8 bases lying between them. The chain's CDR3 is CAISEKEGSYNEQFF. The CDR3, as DNA: TGTGCCATCAGTGAGAAGGAGGGCTCCTACAATGAGCAGTTCTTC.

The chain links TRBV3-1 (or the pseudogene TRBV3-2) to TRBJ2-3; 9 bases match TRBD1. V lost 0 bases, J lost 5 bases, and 12 bases stayed unmatched. The germline CDR1 and CDR2 sequences are LGHDT and YNNKEL (reference sequence). This CDR3 region has 18 residues. The CDR3 loop is CASSQDPPGQGYRDTQYF. For the CDR3, the DNA is TGTGCCAGCAGCCAAGATCCCCCGGGACAGGGTTATCGAGATACGCAGTATTTT.